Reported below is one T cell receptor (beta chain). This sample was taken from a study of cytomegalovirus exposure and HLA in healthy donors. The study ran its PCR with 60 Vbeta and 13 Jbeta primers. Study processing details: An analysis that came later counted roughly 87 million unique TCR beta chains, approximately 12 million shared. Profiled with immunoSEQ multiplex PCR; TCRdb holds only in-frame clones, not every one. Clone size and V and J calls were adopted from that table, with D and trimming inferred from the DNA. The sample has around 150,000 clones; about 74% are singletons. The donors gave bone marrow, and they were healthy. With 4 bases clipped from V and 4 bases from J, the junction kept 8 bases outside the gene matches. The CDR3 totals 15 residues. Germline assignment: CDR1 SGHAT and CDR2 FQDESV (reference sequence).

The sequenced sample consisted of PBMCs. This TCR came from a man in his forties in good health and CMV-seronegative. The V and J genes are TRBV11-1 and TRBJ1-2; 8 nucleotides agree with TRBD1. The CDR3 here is CASSSTGGPLYGYTF. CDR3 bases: TGTGCCAGCAGCTCTACAGGGGGACCCCTCTATGGCTACACCTTC.